This T cell receptor (beta chain) appears in the sequencing data of a study of shared clonotypes between healthy human individuals. Data came from immunoSEQ multiplex PCR; TCRdb stores just in-frame clones and leaves some out. The repertoire holds millions of clones, roughly 94% seen once, with around 0.13% in the top ten. Germline-derived CDR1 and CDR2 are MNHNS and SASEGT. Deletions cut 2 bases from V and 6 bases from J, with 11 bases between. The CDR3 covers 14 residues. This TCR came from a young man in good health. V usage is TRBV6-1 and J usage is TRBJ1-5, with D possibly being TRBD1 (6 bases). Material for sequencing was naive CD4+ T cells sorted from blood. The subset: CD45RA+ positively selected. The CDR3 loop reads CASSEHRVGQPQHF. The CDR3 bases are TGTGCCAGCAGTGAACACAGGGTCGGTCAGCCCCAGCATTTT.